This T cell receptor beta chain was captured in a study of T-cell reconstitution after alpha-beta-depleted transplantation in children. This clonotype was observed many times. The antigen remains undetermined. Study-wide results and caveats: Fresh T-cell production supplied most of the T-cell counts and diversity seen one year after transplant.

Unique molecular identifiers were built into the TCRbeta library. TCRdb re-called the PCR reads with MiXCR, one entry per CDR3 protein. The sample records 200,000 to 250,000 distinct CDR3 sequences, roughly a tenth being singletons. The CDR3 runs 14 residues. V shed 3 bases, J shed 9 bases, and the junction held 6 bases outside the gene matches. Germline V gene sequence: CDR1 SGHTA, CDR2 FQGTGA. This TCR came from a child younger than two with acute myeloid leukemia, due to receive a stem cell transplant. Here the sequenced sample was PBMCs, taken before TCRalphabeta/CD19-depleted stem cell transplant. This rearrangement joins TRBV7-3 to TRBJ2-1, with 9 positions matching TRBD2. CDR3 coding DNA: TGTGCCAGCAGCTTCAGCGGGGGGATTAGTGAGCAGTTCTTC. This gives the protein CASSFSGGISEQFF.